The 18 T cell receptor beta chains reported below all come from one sample, sequenced in a study of blood T cell repertoires in COVID-19 (dated by TCRdb to between 2020 and 2021). Libraries were prepared through the immunoSEQ multiplex PCR assay. Here the immuneACCESS table is served through TCRdb, limited to in-frame sequences with V and J called. Missing clones are a known gap in these copies; in checked studies unresolved V genes cover under half, and the rest lacks a known reason. Here the sample has roughly 190,000 clones; less than 85% occur a single time. The ten top clones hold about an eighth of the sample. Sequenced material: peripheral blood. The receptors derive from a woman in her forties or fifties with acute or convalescent COVID-19.

This clone was seen just once. This chain links TRBV5-1 with TRBJ1-4, with 12 nucleotides matching TRBD1. The CDR3 is 16 amino acids. Per the germline V gene, CDR1 is SGHRS and CDR2 is YFSETQ. V was pared by 0 bases and J by 10 bases, with 7 bases of the junction left unmatched. This CDR3 reads CASSLGPGQGARKLFF. CDR3 in DNA: TGCGCCAGCAGCTTGGGTCCGGGACAGGGGGCGAGAAAACTGTTTTTT. Using reference TRBV5-1 and TRBJ1-4 for the parts outside the CDR3, the full variable domain is KAGVTQTPRYLIKTRGQQVTLSCSPISGHRSVSWYQQTPGQGLQFLFEYFSETQRNKGNFPGRFSGRQFSNSRSEMNVSTLELGDSALYLCASSLGPGQGARKLFFGSGTQLSVL.

This clone was recorded a few times. The chain couples TRBV7-8 to TRBJ2-7; 7 bases are a match to TRBD1. The CDR3 is made up of 15 amino acids. Per the germline V gene, CDR1 is SGHVS and CDR2 is FQNEAQ. Trimming removed 4 bases from V and 1 base from J; junction bases left unmatched: 7. CDR3 DNA: TGTGCCAGCAGCTCAGATGCCAGGGGGTCCTACGAGCAGTACTTC. Amino acids: CASSSDARGSYEQYF.

The chain uses TRBV7-8 and TRBJ1-1, with D hard to call. V was pared by 5 bases and J by 0 bases, with 19 bases between. Germline V gives CDR1 SGHVS, CDR2 FQNEAQ. This CDR3 has 17 amino acids. The DNA of the CDR3 is TGTGCCAGCAGCCCAGCCCAGGCCCTAATCTTGAACACTGAAGCTTTCTTT. It is translated as CASSPAQALILNTEAFF.

V is TRBV6-5 and J is TRBJ1-5; tentative D call: TRBD1 (5 bases). V dropped 5 bases and J dropped 6 bases, with 11 bases sitting between them. The V gene's germline CDR1 is MNHEY and CDR2 SVGAGI. The CDR3 covers 13 residues. The CDR3 sequence: CASSPRVGQPQHF. The CDR3 nucleotides read TGTGCCAGCAGTCCCAGGGTAGGTCAGCCCCAGCATTTT.

This chain joins TRBV4-1 and TRBJ1-5; D is undetermined. The CDR3 extends over 18 amino acids. V was shortened by 0 bases and J by 0 bases, with 15 bases between the two germline ends. Germline values: CDR1 MGHRA, CDR2 YSYEKL. DNA for the CDR3: TGCGCCAGCAGCCAAGAACTACCTTACCCCTATAGCAATCAGCCCCAGCATTTT. Its translation is CASSQELPYPYSNQPQHF.

CDR3 loop: CASSTTPASGNQQFF. The CDR3 coding sequence is TGTGCCAGCAGCACCACCCCGGCTAGCGGGAACCAGCAGTTCTTC. This chain connects TRBV11-2 to TRBJ2-1; 9 bases match TRBD2. From germline, CDR1 is SGHAT and CDR2 FQNNGV. Trimming cost V 5 bases and J 11 bases; bases outside gene matches: 13. There are 15 residues in the CDR3.

The chain carries TRBV7-2 and TRBJ1-4, with D possibly TRBD1 on 6 matching bases. Looked up from germline, CDR1 is SGHTA and CDR2 is FQGNSA. The V gene lost 5 bases and the J gene lost 5 bases, with 12 bases spanning the gap. The CDR3 consists of 14 residues. CDR3 loop: CASSLTGINEKLFF. The DNA for the CDR3 is TGTGCCAGCAGCCTGACAGGAATCAATGAAAAACTGTTTTTT.

This clone occurred once. The DNA for the CDR3 is TGTGCCTGGAATAAGGGACTAGCGTTATCCTACAATGAGCAGTTCTTC. This encodes CAWNKGLALSYNEQFF. The chain uses TRBV30 and TRBJ2-1; 10 positions agree with TRBD2. The CDR3 sequence is 16 residues long. Germline loops: CDR1 GTSNPN, CDR2 SVGIG (reference sequence). The V and J ends lost 4 bases and 1 base, in that order; junction bases with no gene match: 7.

This rearrangement joins TRBV9 to TRBJ2-3; TRBD2 matches at 8 bases. The ends lost 3 bases at V and 4 bases at J; junction bases unmatched: 10. CDR3 length: 16 residues. In germline, CDR1 is SGDLS, CDR2 YYNGEE. The CDR3 region has the DNA TGTGCCAGCAGCGCCCTGGGACTAGGTTTGGCAGATACGCAGTATTTT. It yields the protein CASSALGLGLADTQYF.

The genes are TRBV19 and TRBJ1-2; a weak D match, TRBD1 (5 bases). Germline assignment: CDR1 LNHDA and CDR2 SQIVND (reference sequence). V lost 5 bases and J lost 7, with 11 bases in between. The CDR3 runs to 12 residues. The CDR3 loop is CASSVGGGGYTF. The DNA of the CDR3 is TGTGCCAGTAGTGTCGGGGGAGGTGGCTACACCTTC.

V usage is TRBV30 and J usage is TRBJ1-2; the D gene is possibly TRBD1 (5 bases). The CDR3 consists of 11 residues. The V end lost 2 bases, the J end lost 14 bases, and 15 bases lay between the germline ends. Germline V gene sequence: CDR1 GTSNPN, CDR2 SVGIG (reference sequence). The CDR3 DNA is TGTGCCTGGAGTAGAGACAGAAGAGTAACCTTC. Encoded protein: CAWSRDRRVTF.

This chain joins TRBV19 and TRBJ2-7; D may be TRBD1 (6 bases). Trimming pared 6 bases from V and 4 bases from J, leaving 19 bases between. The germline V gene has CDR1 LNHDA and CDR2 SQIVND (reference sequence). This CDR3 spans 15 amino acids. CDR3 loop: CASSFASPTGYEQYF. CDR3 DNA sequence: TGTGCCAGTAGCTTTGCCTCACCGACAGGTTACGAGCAGTACTTC.

The rearrangement joins TRBV5-1 to TRBJ1-4; 7 nucleotides agree with TRBD1. V shed 4 bases and J 3 bases; nucleotides not matched to a gene: 3. The CDR3 is made up of 14 amino acids. The germline V gene encodes CDR1 SGHRS and CDR2 YFSETQ. CDR3 sequence reads: CASSPGQPNEKLFF. DNA for the CDR3: TGCGCCAGCAGCCCGGGACAGCCTAATGAAAAACTGTTTTTT.

V usage is TRBV28 and J usage is TRBJ1-2; D remains ambiguous. Trimming pared 2 bases from V and 4 bases from J, leaving 8 bases between. The CDR3 totals 13 residues. Germline assignment: CDR1 MDHEN and CDR2 SYDVKM. The CDR3 reads CASSLEWSYGYTF. Here the CDR3 DNA reads TGTGCCAGCAGTTTAGAATGGAGCTATGGCTACACCTTC.

This clone has just one count. The chain combines TRBV4-2 with TRBJ2-1; D unresolved. The CDR3 runs 15 residues. Deletions cut 0 bases from V and 1 base from J, with 7 bases between. Per the germline V gene, CDR1 is LGHNA and CDR2 is YNFKEQ. The CDR3 DNA follows: TGTGCCAGCAGCCAAGAACCTATGTCCTACAATGAGCAGTTCTTC. This sequence encodes CASSQEPMSYNEQFF.

The rearrangement uses TRBV12-5 and TRBJ2-7; tentative D call: TRBD2 (5 bases). Trimming left V 7 bases short and J 3 bases short, with 13 bases between. The CDR3 has 13 residues. Germline V gene data show CDR1 as LGHNT and CDR2 as FRNRAP. The CDR3 DNA sequence: TGTGCTAGTGCCCCCGAGGGCCACTACGAGCAGTACTTC. This codes for CASAPEGHYEQYF.

V is TRBV10-3 and J is TRBJ2-7, with unresolved D. Deletions cut 10 bases from V and 1 base from J, with 14 bases between. The CDR3 is made up of 13 amino acids. Germline V gene sequence: CDR1 ENHRY, CDR2 SYGVKD. The CDR3 nucleotides read TGTGCCACCCTGGCGGCAGCATCCTACGAGCAGTACTTC. Translation gives CATLAAASYEQYF.

The chain combines TRBV28 with TRBJ2-1; weak D call: TRBD2 (5 bases). The CDR3 sequence is 16 residues long. Germline lookup yields CDR1 MDHEN and CDR2 SYDVKM. V was clipped by 6 bases and J by 8 bases, with 23 bases between them. The CDR3 DNA sequence: TGTGCCAGCAGCCCGTATAGCGCCCGGGTTCGCGATGAGCAGTTCTTC. It specifies CASSPYSARVRDEQFF.